This T cell receptor (beta chain) was documented in a study of blood T cells in healthy people across ages. Study-level results: Roughly linear age-related decline in beta diversity appeared, significant by age approximately 41. More naive CD4+ cells and higher diversity were found in long-lived than in aged donors.

In regard to this clonotype: Its antigen is unknown.

The CDR3 runs to 12 residues. Germline V gives CDR1 DFQATT, CDR2 SNEGSKA (reference sequence). V was trimmed by 3 bases and J by 2 bases, leaving 7 bases between them. A J-beta primer mix and a sample-barcoded 5' primer were used in a second PCR of about 7 to 12 cycles. TCRdb re-derived calls from the 5' RACE reads in MiXCR, one entry per CDR3 protein. The sample lists some 550,000 distinct CDR3 sequences, about 45% occurring once. V and J are TRBV20-1 and TRBJ1-2; tentative D call: TRBD1 (5 bases). The sequencing sample was made of blood. The TCR originated in a man of 80 years or more in good health. DNA of the CDR3: TGCAGTGCTAGGACAGACAACTATGGCTACACCTTC. As protein: CSARTDNYGYTF.